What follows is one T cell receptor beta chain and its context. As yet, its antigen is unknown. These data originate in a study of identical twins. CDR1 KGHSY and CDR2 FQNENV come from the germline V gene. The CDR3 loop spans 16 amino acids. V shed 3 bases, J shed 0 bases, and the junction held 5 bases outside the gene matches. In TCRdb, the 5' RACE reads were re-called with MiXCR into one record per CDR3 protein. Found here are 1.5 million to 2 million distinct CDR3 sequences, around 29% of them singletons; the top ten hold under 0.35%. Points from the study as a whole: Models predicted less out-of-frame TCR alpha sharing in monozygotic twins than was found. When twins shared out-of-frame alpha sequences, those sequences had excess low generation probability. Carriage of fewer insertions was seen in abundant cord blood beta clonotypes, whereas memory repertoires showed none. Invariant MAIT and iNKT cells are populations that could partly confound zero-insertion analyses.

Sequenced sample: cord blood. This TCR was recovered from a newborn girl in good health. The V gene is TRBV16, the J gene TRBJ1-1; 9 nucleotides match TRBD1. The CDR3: CASSHTGGYLNTEAFF. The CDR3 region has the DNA TGTGCCAGCAGCCATACAGGGGGCTACTTGAACACTGAAGCTTTCTTT.